This T cell receptor (beta chain) was profiled in a study of shared T cell receptors in the human thymus (dated by TCRdb to the early 2020s). As for the study more broadly: The study examined how the human thymus generates shared, self-reactive T-cell receptor alpha chains.

Library preparation employed the immunoSEQ multiplex PCR assay. The table comes from immuneACCESS by way of TCRdb, which keeps in-frame sequences with V and J called. Part of the clones is missing from these tables; in studies checked, under half for an unresolved V gene and the rest for unknown reasons. For this sample the table gives hundreds of thousands of clones, of which 88% were detected only once. The ten most abundant clones make up about 0.01% of the sample. This clone was counted only a few times. No cognate antigen has been identified for it. No much larger clonotype is one base removed from it; base qualities were not supplied. The same specimen was also included in a second study, on human thymus T cells. As noted in the second study: In Finland, the donors were immunologically healthy infants who were having open corrective cardiac surgery for congenital heart defects. Thymus tissue was obtained as surgical resects removed during corrective cardiac surgery. Biased V and J gene segment usage appeared to be present in both thymic and peripheral blood repertoires. Highly overlapping thymic TCR repertoires among unrelated individuals were reported in the related research. TCR alpha and beta repertoires from fewer than ten infant thymus samples and a few related peripheral blood samples were characterized in the study. Donor ages ranged from roughly 7 to 244 days, and the cohort comprised six male and a couple of female infants. Thymocytes were freed from the tissue by mechanical means and kept at -70 degrees C as pellets of roughly 9-34 million cells. Genomic DNA was extracted from frozen cell pellets with a QIAsymphony instrument. TCRB and TCRAD loci were amplified from a standardized quantity of quality-controlled genomic DNA using the immunoSEQ multiplex PCR assay. The amplicons spanned the V(D)J region and were long enough to cover the CDR3 and allow V and J genes to be identified. Through the commercial immunoSEQ service, the amplicons were sequenced on an Illumina platform. Corrections for primer bias and sequencing errors followed previously described methods, while TCRAD and TCRB definitions were based on the IMGT database. immunoSEQ Analyzer 3.0 and VDJTools were used for repertoire analysis, which covered basic statistics, V/J segment usage, diversity estimates, rarefaction and pairwise overlap. Chao1, ChaoE, Efron-Thisted, Shannon and inverse Simpson indices were used to estimate diversity, which was also estimated on datasets down-sampled to the smallest sample. Repertoire overlap was assessed by strict matching of CDR3 nucleotide sequence, V gene and J gene, and clustering was done by Jaccard-based multidimensional scaling. On average, thymus samples yielded 810,000 or so unique TCRB clonotypes, whereas blood samples yielded around 84,000.

The source material was thymocytes. This receptor was obtained from a boy under two years old with a congenital heart defect. Donor details come from another sample of the same person, matched by shared clones.

The CDR3 region has the sequence CASSFSGRAAYEQYF. In nucleotide form, the sequence is TGTGCCAGCAGCTTTAGCGGGAGGGCCGCCTACGAGCAGTACTTC. Recombination connected TRBV27 to TRBJ2-5; 11 middle bases align to TRBD2. The assigned J gene may be wrong: the sequence end matches TRBJ2-7 better. Looking up the germline V gene (reference sequence) yields CDR1 MNHEY and CDR2 SMNVEV. The CDR3 contains 15 residues, cysteine and phenylalanine counted. The read is trimmed to its CDR3 DNA, 45 bases read in frame from base 1.